Listed here is a single T cell receptor (beta chain). This CDR3 region has 16 residues. V gave up 7 bases and J gave up 0 bases; unmatched junction bases: 7. The V gene's germline CDR1 is MNHEY and CDR2 SVGEGT. The authors sorted naive CD8 T cells as CD8+CD4-CCR7+CD45RA+. These data originate in a study of molecular identifiers for immune sequencing clone quantification. TCRdb reprocessed the PCR reads via MiXCR and lists one record per CDR3 protein. The data show about 330,000 distinct CDR3 sequences, with about 23% seen just once and around 0.74% held by the top ten. Sequences were obtained from naive CD8+ T cells from blood, with Jurkat cell RNA spiked in. Subset defined: FACS-sorted CD8+CD4-CCR7+CD45RA+ naive T cells. This TCR derives from a human donor in good health. Some libraries in this study had Jurkat cell RNA spiked in. The gene calls are TRBV6-2 or TRBV6-3 and TRBJ2-3, with 10 bases lining up with TRBD2. The CDR3 loop is CASTTGLAASTDTQYF. In DNA, the CDR3 is TGTGCCAGCACCACCGGACTAGCGGCTAGCACAGATACGCAGTATTTT.